This TCR beta chain derives from a study of OX40 agonist ivuxolimab in advanced cancers. V dropped 3 bases and J dropped 2 bases, with 14 bases sitting between them. Germline V gene data show CDR1 as LGHNA and CDR2 as YSLEER. CDR3 size: 16 residues. This table comes from immunoSEQ multiplex PCR, and its TCRdb copy is limited to in-frame clones, with some not included. The sample consists of about 110,000 clones, approximately 90% of them appearing once. This clone was recorded only once. Systemic immunosuppression or autoimmune disease history was grounds to exclude patients. V usage is TRBV4-3 and J usage is TRBJ1-3, with D tentatively TRBD1 (6 bases). The source was CD4+ or CD8+ T cells sorted from blood, collected in a trial of the OX40 agonist ivuxolimab. This sequence was found in an adult with an advanced solid tumor such as melanoma, head and neck, liver or kidney cancer. The CDR3 sequence is CASSQVRGSPGNTIYF. The CDR3, as DNA: TGCGCCAGCAGCCAGGTCAGGGGTAGCCCTGGAAACACCATATATTTT.